Listed here are 27 T cell receptor beta chains from one sample, sequenced in a study of T cells in women clearing cervical HPV infection. Only in-frame clones appear in the TCRdb table, and some are missing; sequencing was by immunoSEQ multiplex PCR. Its table records roughly 30,000 clones. Material: blood buffy coat. The receptor source for this set is a woman aged 18-69 years with a cervical HPV16 infection that either progressed to CIN3+ or cleared (not recorded which).

Worth noting for this clone: The read falls 3 residues short of the CDR3 end, and the missing part is taken from the germline J gene. The rearrangement uses TRBV20-1 and TRBJ2-1; 11 nucleotides align to TRBD2. The CDR3 length is 16 residues. The V segment lost 2 bases and the J segment 9 bases; nucleotides outside the gene matches: 12. Germline V gene data show CDR1 as DFQATT and CDR2 as SNEGSKA (reference sequence). The DNA read from the CDR3 is TGCAGTGCTAGACCCACTACTAGCGGGAGAACAAGTGAG. Its protein product is CSARPTTSGRTSE. The full CDR3 sequence reads CSARPTTSGRTSEQFF.

For this clone: The observed sequence ends 3 residues before the CDR3 terminus, with the missing tail filled in from the germline J gene. The chain employs TRBV28 and TRBJ2-5, with TRBD2 identical over 7 bases. The CDR3 covers 16 residues. V lost 2 bases, J lost 4 bases, and 10 bases stayed unmatched. Germline loops: CDR1 MDHEN, CDR2 SYDVKM. The DNA read from the CDR3 is TGTGCCAGCAGTTTAGGGCTCGGGGGAGGGTTAGAGACC. As protein: CASSLGLGGGLET. The CDR3 in full is CASSLGLGGGLETQYF.

Regarding this clone: The read terminates 3 residues before the CDR3 end, so the remaining end is supplied by the germline J gene. V usage is TRBV20-1 and J usage is TRBJ2-1; 11 bases line up with TRBD2. The CDR3 consists of 14 residues. Germline trimming cut 3 bases from V and 7 bases from J; bases unmatched to any gene: 5. Germline V gene data show CDR1 as DFQATT and CDR2 as SNEGSKA (reference sequence). The part of the CDR3 DNA that was read is TGCAGTGCTAGGGGATTAGCGGGAGGGAATGAG. Amino acid sequence: CSARGLAGGNE. The whole CDR3 region reads CSARGLAGGNEQFF.

Regarding this clone: The read gets to within 3 residues of the CDR3 end, and the germline J gene fills in the rest. The chain employs TRBV11-3 and TRBJ2-3; 7 bases align to TRBD1. From germline, CDR1 is SGHNT and CDR2 YENEEA. The CDR3 spans 13 residues. CDR3 amino acids: CASSGQDNQPQYF. The DNA read from the CDR3 is TGTGCCAGCAGCGGACAGGACAATCAGCCG.

On this clone itself: The CDR3 end falls 3 residues outside the read, so it is completed with the germline J gene. The J gene is TRBJ2-7, the V gene TRBV6-2 or TRBV6-3, with 8 bases that match TRBD1. With 6 bases clipped from V and 2 bases from J, the junction kept 9 bases outside the gene matches. This CDR3 has 15 residues. CDR1 is MNHEY, CDR2 SVGEGT, per germline. CDR3 bases read: TGTGCCAGCAGGGGGGGAGGACAGGGCACCTACGAG. Translating gives CASRGGGQGTYE. The entire CDR3 sequence reads CASRGGGQGTYEQYF.

Regarding this clone: The read terminates 3 residues ahead of where the CDR3 ends, so the germline J gene completes it. This chain joins TRBV7-6 and TRBJ2-7; 9 bases line up with TRBD2. V trimming: 1 base; J trimming: 5 bases; junction bases outside the gene matches: 6. The CDR3 is made up of 15 amino acids. Germline loops: CDR1 SGHVS, CDR2 FNYEAQ. The DNA read from the CDR3 is TGTGCCAGCAGCTTAGAAGGGACTAGCCGGAACGAG. Protein: CASSLEGTSRNE. The full CDR3 protein is CASSLEGTSRNEQYF.

The CDR3 sequence is CSARDNRDGYTF. The part of the CDR3 DNA that was read is TGCAGTGCTAGAGATAACAGGGACGGC. V usage is TRBV20-1 and J usage is TRBJ1-2, with a tentative D call TRBD1 (6 bases). The read stops 3 residues short of the end of the CDR3; the missing end is completed from the germline J gene. The germline gives CDR1 DFQATT, CDR2 SNEGSKA (reference sequence). CDR3 length: 12 amino acids.

Worth noting for this clone: The CDR3 end falls 3 residues outside the read, so it is completed with the germline J gene. This sequence joins TRBV6-1 and TRBJ2-3, with 8 bases matching TRBD1. The CDR3 runs 13 residues. Germline values: CDR1 MNHNS, CDR2 SASEGT. The CDR3 spells CASSDADRGAQYF. The covered CDR3 bases are TGTGCCAGCAGTGACGCCGACAGGGGCGCG.

In regard to this clone: The read gets to within 3 residues of the CDR3 end, and the germline J gene fills in the rest. The rearrangement uses TRBV7-9 and TRBJ2-5; 10 bases match TRBD1. The V gene end was trimmed by 5 bases and the J gene end by 5 bases; junction bases not matched to a gene: 8. The CDR3 extends over 15 amino acids. CDR1 is SEHNR and CDR2 is FQNEAQ in the germline V gene (reference sequence). The CDR3: CASSPGTGAAETQYF. The CDR3 DNA, read in part, is TGTGCCAGCAGCCCCGGGACAGGGGCCGCCGAGACC.

As concerns this clone: The sequence runs out 3 residues before the end of the CDR3; the remainder is reconstructed from the germline J gene. V gene TRBV27 combines with J gene TRBJ2-1, with 10 positions matching TRBD2. With 5 bases clipped from V and 8 bases from J, the junction kept 3 bases outside the gene matches. Germline CDR1 and CDR2: MNHEY and SMNVEV (reference sequence). CDR3 size: 13 residues. The CDR3 region is CASSPSGSDEQFF. The CDR3 DNA, read in part, is TGTGCCAGCAGTCCTAGCGGGAGCGATGAG.

Turning to this clone: The sequenced fragment ends 3 residues before the CDR3 boundary, so the rest is inferred from the germline J gene. The rearrangement uses TRBV7-2 and TRBJ2-2, with a weak D call TRBD1 (6 bases). Germline V gives CDR1 SGHTA, CDR2 FQGNSA. CDR3 length equals 15 residues. V was cut by 6 bases and J by 4 bases, with 15 bases left in between. CDR3 sequence: CASRGARSRTGELFF. CDR3 DNA (partial): TGTGCCAGCAGGGGGGCGCGGTCCCGCACCGGGGAG.

A note on this clone: The read ends 3 residues early relative to the CDR3; the germline J gene fills the gap. V gene TRBV30 combines with J gene TRBJ1-6; 8 bases line up with TRBD1. Looked up from germline, CDR1 is GTSNPN and CDR2 is SVGIG (reference sequence). V shed 0 bases and J 10 bases; nucleotides not matched to a gene: 2. CDR3 length equals 13 residues. CDR3 DNA (partial): TGTGCCTGGAGTGTACAGGGGGGCTCACCC. This gives the protein CAWSVQGGSP. The entire CDR3 sequence reads CAWSVQGGSPLHF.

This clone shows up as medium-sized by frequency. The read ends 3 residues early relative to the CDR3; the germline J gene fills the gap. This sample includes further DNA sequences coding for the same CDR3. J is TRBJ2-7 and V is TRBV4-1; a possible D gene is TRBD1 (5 bases). Germline V gene lookup returns CDR1 MGHRA and CDR2 YSYEKL. Trimming removed 1 base at V and 3 bases at J, with 10 bases between. The CDR3 sequence is 14 residues long. The covered CDR3 bases are TGCGCCAGCAGCCAAGCCCAAGGGGACTACGAG. It specifies CASSQAQGDYE. The whole CDR3 region reads CASSQAQGDYEQYF.

With respect to this clone: The read finishes 3 residues shy of the CDR3 end, and the germline J gene is used to complete it. The chain couples TRBV19 to TRBJ2-1, with TRBD1 matching over 10 bases. CDR1 is LNHDA and CDR2 is SQIVND in the germline V gene (reference sequence). The CDR3 spans 15 residues. V dropped 10 bases and J dropped 6; count of bases not matched to a gene: 12. The CDR3 DNA, read in part, is TGTGCCAATACGCCTAGACAGGGGGCAAGCAATGAG. It specifies CANTPRQGASNE. The CDR3, in full, reads CANTPRQGASNEQFF.

Notes on this clone: The read comes to an end 3 residues before the CDR3 does, leaving the germline J gene to fill in the end. This chain links TRBV28 with TRBJ1-2; maybe TRBD1 (5 bases). The germline V gene encodes CDR1 MDHEN and CDR2 SYDVKM. Trimming left V 5 bases short and J 6 bases short, with 22 bases between. The CDR3 sequence is 16 residues long. The part of the CDR3 DNA that was read is TGTGCCAGCAGTCCCTTCAGGGATGAAGGGGTAAATGGC. Translating it yields CASSPFRDEGVNG. The complete CDR3 protein is CASSPFRDEGVNGYTF.

Comment on this clone: Sequencing ends 3 residues short of the CDR3 end; the germline J gene provides the rest. The chain employs TRBV9 and TRBJ1-5; 10 bases are shared with TRBD1. The J segment lost 6 bases and the V segment lost 0 bases, leaving 3 bases of the junction unmatched. Germline V gene lookup returns CDR1 SGDLS and CDR2 YYNGEE. CDR3 length: 15 amino acids. CDR3 DNA (partial): TGTGCCAGCAGCGTAGAAGGGACAGGGGTTCAGCCC. Translation: CASSVEGTGVQP. The complete CDR3 sequence is CASSVEGTGVQPQHF.

Concerning this clone itself: The CDR3 goes on 3 residues after the read ends, and that part is filled in from the germline J gene. The rearrangement joins TRBV2 to TRBJ1-6, with 8 bases aligning to TRBD1. This CDR3 contains 12 residues. Germline values: CDR1 SNHLY, CDR2 FYNNEI. CDR3 amino acids: CASSEGTGPLHF. CDR3 bases read: TGTGCCAGCAGTGAAGGGACAGGGCCC.

Regarding this clone: The CDR3 end lies 3 residues beyond the end of the read and is filled in from the germline J gene. The V and J genes are TRBV20-1 and TRBJ2-2; 12 nucleotides line up with TRBD2. CDR3 length: 14 amino acids. The trim removed 5 bases at V and 7 bases at J, leaving 5 bases unmatched. In germline, CDR1 is DFQATT, CDR2 SNEGSKA (reference sequence). CDR3 bases read: TGCAGTGCTCGGGGACTAGCGGGTATCGGGGAG. Translated, it gives CSARGLAGIGE. The whole CDR3 region reads CSARGLAGIGELFF.

To note about this clone: The sequence runs out 3 residues before the end of the CDR3; the remainder is reconstructed from the germline J gene. J is TRBJ1-1 and V is TRBV20-1, with D unclear. CDR3 length: 13 residues. Germline V gene sequence: CDR1 DFQATT, CDR2 SNEGSKA (reference sequence). The covered CDR3 bases are TGCAGTGCTAGAGATCAAAATCAGCGCGGA. Protein product: CSARDQNQRG. From start to end, the CDR3 is CSARDQNQRGAFF.

Details on this clone: The CDR3 extends 3 residues past the end of the read, so its final part is completed from the germline J gene. The chain joins TRBV20-1 to TRBJ2-1, with D tentatively TRBD2 (6 bases). The CDR3 is 11 residues long. CDR1 is DFQATT, CDR2 SNEGSKA, per germline (reference sequence). Trimming shortened V by 7 bases and J by 4 bases, and 8 bases separated the two germline ends. The CDR3 protein is CSGDSYNEQFF. The covered CDR3 bases are TGCAGTGGGGACTCATACAATGAG.

As concerns this clone: The sequenced fragment ends 3 residues before the CDR3 boundary, so the rest is inferred from the germline J gene. This chain joins TRBV5-1 and TRBJ2-3; weak D call: TRBD2 (6 bases). The V end was cut by 2 bases, the J end by 0 bases, with 10 bases between. The germline V gene encodes CDR1 SGHRS and CDR2 YFSETQ. CDR3 length: 15 residues. Partial CDR3 DNA: TGCGCCAGCAGCTTAGCGGGCCCAAGCACAGATACG. Translated, it gives CASSLAGPSTDT. The entire CDR3 protein is CASSLAGPSTDTQYF.

Points on this clone: Read sequence stops 3 residues before the CDR3 end, and the germline J gene provides the missing end. The genes are TRBV20-1 and TRBJ1-6, with D perhaps matching TRBD1 (6 bases). This CDR3 region has 15 residues. With 5 bases removed from V and 5 bases from J, the gap between germline ends came to 16 bases. Germline loops: CDR1 DFQATT, CDR2 SNEGSKA (reference sequence). CDR3 sequence: CSAFGGNQNNSPLHF. The CDR3 bases that were read are TGCAGTGCTTTTGGGGGCAATCAAAATAATTCACCC.

As for this clone: The observed sequence ends 3 residues before the CDR3 terminus, with the missing tail filled in from the germline J gene. The genes are TRBV5-1 and TRBJ2-6; 7 nucleotides align to TRBD1. The CDR3 has 16 amino acids. Trimming removed 5 bases from V and 0 bases from J; junction bases left unmatched: 5. CDR1 and CDR2 (germline): SGHRS, YFSETQ. The CDR3 reads CASSLGQVSGANVLTF. CDR3 DNA (partial): TGCGCCAGCAGTCTAGGACAGGTCTCTGGGGCCAACGTC.

A word on this clone: The read ends 3 residues early relative to the CDR3; the germline J gene fills the gap. The rearrangement uses TRBV7-9 and TRBJ2-2; TRBD2 is a possible D gene (6 bases). Germline V gene lookup returns CDR1 SEHNR and CDR2 FQNEAQ (reference sequence). The V and J ends lost 5 bases and 5 bases respectively, with 12 bases between them. This CDR3 has 14 amino acids. The chain's CDR3 is CASSPRRETGELFF. The sequenced part of the CDR3 DNA is TGTGCCAGCAGCCCCAGGCGGGAAACCGGGGAG.

A word on this clone: Sequencing ends 3 residues short of the CDR3 end; the germline J gene provides the rest. The V call is TRBV7-9, the J call TRBJ2-1; 7 positions agree with TRBD1. Germline V gene sequence: CDR1 SEHNR, CDR2 FQNEAQ (reference sequence). CDR3 size: 15 residues. The J segment lost 2 bases and the V segment lost 4 bases, leaving 5 bases of the junction unmatched. The CDR3 DNA, read in part, is TGTGCCAGCAGCTCCGACAGGGTTCCCTACAATGAG. It yields the protein CASSSDRVPYNE. The whole CDR3 region reads CASSSDRVPYNEQFF.

In regard to this clone: The CDR3 end falls 3 residues outside the read, so it is completed with the germline J gene. The chain recombines TRBV28 with TRBJ2-3, with 8 nucleotides matching TRBD2. The CDR3 length is 17 residues. The trim removed 6 bases at V and 2 bases at J, leaving 13 bases unmatched. Germline V gene sequence: CDR1 MDHEN, CDR2 SYDVKM. Partial CDR3 DNA: TGTGCCAGCAGGGCTCCGTTACTAGCGGAGTACACAGATACG. Its translation: CASRAPLLAEYTDT. The CDR3 in its entirety is CASRAPLLAEYTDTQYF.

Concerning this clone itself: The read comes to an end 3 residues before the CDR3 does, leaving the germline J gene to fill in the end. The rearrangement joins TRBV20-1 to TRBJ2-1, with 9 positions matching TRBD2. The CDR3 totals 15 residues. Looked up from germline, CDR1 is DFQATT and CDR2 is SNEGSKA (reference sequence). Unmatched junction bases numbered 15, after V lost 6 bases and J lost 9 bases. The CDR3 loop reads CSARNLLREGLEQFF. The sequenced part of the CDR3 DNA is TGCAGTGCGCGGAACCTTTTGCGGGAGGGCCTTGAG.